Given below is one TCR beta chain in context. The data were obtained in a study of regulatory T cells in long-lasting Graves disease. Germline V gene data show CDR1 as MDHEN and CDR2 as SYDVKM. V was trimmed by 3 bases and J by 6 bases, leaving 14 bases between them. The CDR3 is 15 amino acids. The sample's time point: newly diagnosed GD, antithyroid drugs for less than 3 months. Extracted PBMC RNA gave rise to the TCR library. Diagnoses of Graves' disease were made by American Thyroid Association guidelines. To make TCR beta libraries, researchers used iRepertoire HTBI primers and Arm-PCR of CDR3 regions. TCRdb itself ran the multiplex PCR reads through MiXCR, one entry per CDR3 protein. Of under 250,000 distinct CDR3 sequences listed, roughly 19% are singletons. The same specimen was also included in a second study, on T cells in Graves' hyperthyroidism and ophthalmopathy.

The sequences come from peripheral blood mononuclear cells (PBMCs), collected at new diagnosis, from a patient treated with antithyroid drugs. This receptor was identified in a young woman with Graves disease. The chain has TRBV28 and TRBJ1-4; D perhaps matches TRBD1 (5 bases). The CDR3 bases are TGTGCCAGCAGTTTTGTGGACACCTGGGATGAAAAACTGTTTTTT. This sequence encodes CASSFVDTWDEKLFF.